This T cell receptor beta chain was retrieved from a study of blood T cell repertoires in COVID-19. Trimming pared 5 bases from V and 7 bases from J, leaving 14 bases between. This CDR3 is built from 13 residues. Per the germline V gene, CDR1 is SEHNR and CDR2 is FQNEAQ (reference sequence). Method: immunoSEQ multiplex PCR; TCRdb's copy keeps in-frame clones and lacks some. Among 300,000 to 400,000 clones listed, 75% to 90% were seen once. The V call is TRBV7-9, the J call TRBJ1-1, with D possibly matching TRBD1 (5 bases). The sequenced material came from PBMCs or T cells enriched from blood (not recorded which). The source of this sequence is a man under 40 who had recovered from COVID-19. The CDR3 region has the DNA TGTGCCAGCAGCCCAGGGACGGGGGATGAAGCTTTCTTT. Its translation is CASSPGTGDEAFF.